This T cell receptor (beta chain) was retrieved from a study of T cell changes during pregnancy in multiple sclerosis. CDR3 size: 12 residues. V lost 2 bases and J 6 bases, leaving 6 bases between the germline ends. Germline loops: CDR1 MNHNY, CDR2 SVGAGI (reference sequence). Assay used: immunoSEQ multiplex PCR; TCRdb lists only in-frame clones, some missing. The sample records about 100,000 clones, 75% to 95% being singletons. This clonotype was obtained from a female donor with multiple sclerosis, enrolled in a pregnancy study. The material sequenced was peripheral blood, taken in the second trimester of pregnancy. The chain carries TRBV6-6 and TRBJ2-3; D not certain. This CDR3 reads CASSYERDTQYF. The CDR3 DNA sequence: TGTGCCAGCAGTTACGAGAGGGATACGCAGTATTTT.